The entry below describes one T cell receptor beta chain. This specimen comes from a study of monozygotic twins with inflammatory bowel disease. Germline V gene sequence: CDR1 LGHDT, CDR2 YNNKEL (reference sequence). The CDR3 has 15 amino acids. TCRdb re-called the 5' RACE reads; one entry per CDR3 protein, DNA not given. The listing contains a few hundred thousand distinct CDR3 sequences. Material for sequencing was blood. The chain combines TRBV3-1 with TRBJ1-1; TCRdb returns TRBD1, unconfirmable since there is no DNA. The TCR was taken from a human donor with ulcerative colitis or Crohn's disease, or a healthy co-twin of an affected twin (not recorded which). This CDR3 reads CASSQQGTENTEAFF. The complete variable domain, with remaining parts taken from reference TRBV3-1 and TRBJ1-1, reads DTAVSQTPKYLVTQMGNDKSIKCEQNLGHDTMYWYKQDSKKFLKIMFSYNNKELIINETVPNRFSPKSPDKAHLNLHINSLELGDSAVYFCASSQQGTENTEAFFGQGTRLTVV.